Each of the 28 T cell receptor beta chains below was sequenced from the same sample in a study of blood T cell repertoires in COVID-19. Sequencing used immunoSEQ multiplex PCR; TCRdb keeps in-frame clones, though not all of them. The sample has approximately 250,000 clones, around 87% seen once. The sequenced material came from peripheral blood. The source is a man between 18 and 29 years old with active or convalescent COVID-19.

This clone was recorded only once. The V call is TRBV6-5, the J call TRBJ2-1; 12 bases match TRBD2. The CDR3 is 16 amino acids. Germline V gene data show CDR1 as MNHEY and CDR2 as SVGAGI. V trimming: 1 base; J trimming: 5 bases; junction bases outside the gene matches: 3. The DNA of the CDR3 is TGTGCCAGCAGTTACTTTGGACTAGCGGGAAACAATGAGCAGTTCTTC. Amino acids: CASSYFGLAGNNEQFF.

The genes are TRBV4-2 and TRBJ1-6; 8 bases agree with TRBD1. The CDR3 extends over 17 amino acids. Trimming at V came to 3 bases and at J to 5 bases, leaving 9 bases not matched to a gene. From germline, CDR1 is LGHNA and CDR2 YNFKEQ. CDR3 DNA: TGTGCCAGCAGCCACGAACTCGGGGGACAGGATAATTCACCCCTCCACTTT. This encodes CASSHELGGQDNSPLHF.

The V call is TRBV7-9, the J call TRBJ2-5, with 8 positions matching TRBD1. With V trimmed by 5 bases and J by 1 base, 12 bases remained unmatched. Germline V gene lookup returns CDR1 SEHNR and CDR2 FQNEAQ (reference sequence). This CDR3 has 17 amino acids. The CDR3 DNA reads TGTGCCAGCAGCCCGCCCCCCCAGGGGGCTGGCCAAGAGACCCAGTACTTC. Protein product: CASSPPPQGAGQETQYF. Filled out from reference TRBV7-9 and TRBJ2-5, the complete variable domain reads DTGVSQNPRHKITKRGQNVTFRCDPISEHNRLYWYRQTLGQGPEFLTYFQNEAQLEKSRLLSDRFSAERPKGSFSTLEIQRTEQGDSAMYLCASSPPPQGAGQETQYFGPGTRLLVL.

The chain is built from TRBV5-1 and TRBJ2-3, with 8 nucleotides matching TRBD1. The V gene's germline CDR1 is SGHRS and CDR2 YFSETQ. V lost 4 bases to trimming and J lost 0 bases; unmatched junction nucleotides: 7. The CDR3 spans 16 residues. The CDR3 spells CASSLQGALSTDTQYF. The CDR3 bases are TGCGCCAGCAGCCTGCAGGGGGCGCTAAGCACAGATACGCAGTATTTT.

This chain uses TRBV20-1 with TRBJ1-5, with 7 bases that match TRBD1. Losses at the gene ends were 6 bases for V and 0 bases for J; bases not matched to a gene: 11. Germline V gene sequence: CDR1 DFQATT, CDR2 SNEGSKA (reference sequence). The CDR3 totals 16 residues. The CDR3 DNA reads as TGCAGTGCAAGTAGGGACAGCCTATATAGCAATCAGCCCCAGCATTTT. It translates to CSASRDSLYSNQPQHF.

This rearrangement joins TRBV28 to TRBJ2-3; D not resolved. V was cut by 7 bases and J by 2 bases, with 7 bases left in between. The CDR3 runs to 12 residues. Germline V CDR1 and CDR2: MDHEN, SYDVKM. In nucleotides, the CDR3 is TGTGCCAGCATGCAGGACACAGATACGCAGTATTTT. It translates to CASMQDTDTQYF.

The CDR3 loop is CASSLYRETYEQYF. DNA for the CDR3: TGTGCCAGCAGTCTGTACAGGGAAACCTACGAGCAGTACTTC. The gene calls are TRBV6-5 and TRBJ2-7, with a tentative D call TRBD1 (6 bases). CDR3 size: 14 residues. V was shortened by 5 bases and J by 2 bases, with 13 bases between the two germline ends. The V gene's germline CDR1 is MNHEY and CDR2 SVGAGI.

The V call is TRBV9, the J call TRBJ2-1; 8 bases are shared with TRBD2. There are 17 residues in the CDR3. Germline trimming cut 0 bases from V and 3 bases from J; bases unmatched to any gene: 8. Germline V gene lookup returns CDR1 SGDLS and CDR2 YYNGEE. CDR3 in amino acids: CASSVALSGGFYNEQFF. The CDR3 region has the DNA TGTGCCAGCAGCGTAGCTCTAAGCGGGGGCTTCTACAATGAGCAGTTCTTC.

As concerns this clone: This same CDR3 is encoded by further DNA sequences in the sample. The gene calls are TRBV7-9 and TRBJ2-7; D is perhaps TRBD1 (6 bases). The V and J ends lost 4 bases and 5 bases respectively, with 12 bases between them. This CDR3 region has 13 residues. Per germline, CDR1 SEHNR and CDR2 FQNEAQ (reference sequence). The CDR3, as DNA: TGTGCCAGCAGCTCCGGTGGGGGCAACGAGCAGTACTTC. Its translation is CASSSGGGNEQYF.

Here the CDR3 reads CASSSWASSNTEAFF. In DNA, the CDR3 is TGTGCCAGCAGCTCATGGGCAAGTTCGAACACTGAAGCTTTCTTT. This sequence joins TRBV5-4 and TRBJ1-1; no clear D gene. Looked up from germline, CDR1 is SGHNT and CDR2 is YYREEE (reference sequence). The CDR3 covers 15 residues. V was cut by 3 bases and J by 1 base, with 13 bases left in between.

About this clone itself: An end of the junction does not agree with germline; a read error may underlie this. The chain recombines TRBV7-2 with TRBJ2-4; 8 bases are a match to TRBD2. From germline, CDR1 is SGHTA and CDR2 FQGNSA. The CDR3 has 14 residues. This chain's CDR3 is CASSSTLAGRHLDF. The CDR3 DNA is TGTGCCAGCAGCTCCACGTTAGCGGGACGCCATCTGGACTTC. Combining the CDR3 with reference TRBV7-2 and TRBJ2-4 gives the whole variable domain GAGVSQSPSNKVTEKGKDVELRCDPISGHTALYWYRQSLGQGLEFLIYFQGNSAPDKSGLPSDRFSAERTGGSVSTLTIQRTQQEDSAVYLCASSSTLAGRHLDFGAGTRLSVL.

The chain is built from TRBV3-1 (or the pseudogene TRBV3-2) and TRBJ2-1; D possibly corresponds to TRBD1 (6 bases). V was clipped by 6 bases and J by 6 bases, with 18 bases between them. This CDR3 spans 15 amino acids. Germline V gene data show CDR1 as LGHDT and CDR2 as YNNKEL (reference sequence). The DNA of the CDR3 is TGTGCCAGCAGTTCGGGCCCAGGGGCCTCCAATGAGCAGTTCTTC. Protein: CASSSGPGASNEQFF.

The chain has TRBV5-6 and TRBJ2-2; no definite D call. Trimming pared 5 bases from V and 1 base from J, leaving 9 bases between. The CDR3 has 14 residues. Looked up from germline, CDR1 is SGHDT and CDR2 is YYEEEE. In DNA form, the CDR3 reads TGTGCCAGCAGTCTGGGCCTGAACACCGGGGAGCTGTTTTTT. Translated: CASSLGLNTGELFF.

The chain uses TRBV9 and TRBJ1-2; weak D call: TRBD1 (5 bases). Germline V CDR1 and CDR2: SGDLS, YYNGEE. Trimming took off 0 bases at V and 4 bases at J, with 13 bases between the two ends. This CDR3 is 15 amino acids long. CDR3 sequence: CASSVEWGSTYGYTF. DNA of the CDR3: TGTGCCAGCAGCGTAGAATGGGGCAGTACCTATGGCTACACCTTC.

The chain carries TRBV30 and TRBJ2-7, with 7 bases that match TRBD1. CDR3 size: 14 residues. CDR1 and CDR2 (germline): GTSNPN, SVGIG (reference sequence). V lost 8 bases to trimming and J lost 2 bases; unmatched junction nucleotides: 12. The CDR3 spells CAGNPGQLTYEQYF. The CDR3 nucleotides are TGTGCCGGCAACCCGGGACAGCTGACCTACGAGCAGTACTTC.

A word on this clone: The identical CDR3 is also encoded by other nucleotide sequences in the sample. This chain links TRBV4-2 with TRBJ1-1; 8 nucleotides line up with TRBD1. Per the germline V gene, CDR1 is LGHNA and CDR2 is YNFKEQ. The ends lost 3 bases at V and 3 bases at J; junction bases unmatched: 0. The CDR3 loop spans 13 amino acids. The CDR3 protein is CASSQDRDTEAFF. CDR3 coding DNA: TGTGCCAGCAGCCAGGACAGGGACACTGAAGCTTTCTTT.

V is TRBV5-1 and J is TRBJ2-3; D may be TRBD2 (6 bases). Germline V gene data show CDR1 as SGHRS and CDR2 as YFSETQ. CDR3 size: 14 residues. V lost 5 bases and J 1 base, leaving 11 bases between the germline ends. CDR3 protein: CASSEGLGTDTQYF. The CDR3 coding sequence is TGCGCCAGCAGTGAGGGACTTGGCACAGATACGCAGTATTTT.

The CDR3 loop is CASSVGDYFYEQYF. DNA for the CDR3: TGTGCCAGCAGCGTAGGGGACTACTTCTACGAGCAGTACTTC. This chain connects TRBV9 to TRBJ2-7, with TRBD2 matching over 7 bases. The trim removed 0 bases at V and 3 bases at J, leaving 3 bases unmatched. The CDR3 has 14 residues. Germline values: CDR1 SGDLS, CDR2 YYNGEE.

The sample holds a few counts of this clone. The chain employs TRBV6-5 and TRBJ1-4; D might be TRBD1 (5 bases). Germline V gives CDR1 MNHEY, CDR2 SVGAGI. The CDR3 totals 15 residues. V was pared by 0 bases and J by 5 bases, with 10 bases between. The chain's CDR3 is CASSYSWRGNEKLFF. The CDR3 DNA follows: TGTGCCAGCAGTTACTCGTGGAGGGGCAATGAAAAACTGTTTTTT.

The gene calls are TRBV5-1 and TRBJ1-1; D might be TRBD1 (5 bases). This CDR3 has 15 amino acids. The V gene lost 0 bases and the J gene lost 5 bases, with 14 bases spanning the gap. CDR1 SGHRS and CDR2 YFSETQ come from the germline V gene. Here the CDR3 DNA reads TGCGCCAGCAGCTTGGGGCCCGCGGGGCGGACTGAAGCTTTCTTT. This translates into CASSLGPAGRTEAFF.

The rearrangement links TRBV6-5 to TRBJ2-2; D uncertain. The CDR3 runs to 12 residues. With 4 bases removed from V and 5 bases from J, the gap between germline ends came to 5 bases. Germline-derived CDR1 and CDR2 are MNHEY and SVGAGI. The CDR3 is CASSFSTGELFF. CDR3 DNA: TGTGCCAGCAGTTTTTCAACCGGGGAGCTGTTTTTT.

J is TRBJ2-4 and V is TRBV6-2 or TRBV6-3, with TRBD2 matching over 10 bases. Unmatched junction bases numbered 12, after V lost 0 bases and J lost 7 bases. Germline lookup yields CDR1 MNHEY and CDR2 SVGEGT. The CDR3 is 18 residues long. CDR3 sequence (DNA): TGTGCCAGCAGTTACTCGTCTCGGCTAGCGGGGGATGGGAACATTCAGTACTTC. Amino acids: CASSYSSRLAGDGNIQYF.

The CDR3 bases are TGTGCCAGCAGCCAAGAGGGGAGGGCAACTAATGAAAAACTGTTTTTT. It yields the protein CASSQEGRATNEKLFF. The chain carries TRBV4-2 and TRBJ1-4; D not certain. The V end lost 0 bases, the J end lost 0 bases, and 8 bases lay between the germline ends. This CDR3 comprises 16 residues. Looked up from germline, CDR1 is LGHNA and CDR2 is YNFKEQ.

The J gene is TRBJ1-6, the V gene TRBV14; tentatively, D is TRBD1 (6 bases). V was pared by 3 bases and J by 4 bases, with 22 bases between. Germline-derived CDR1 and CDR2 are SGHDN and FVKESK. CDR3 length: 19 residues. The CDR3 loop reads CASSQTLSGGRLYNSPLHF. Written as DNA, the CDR3 is TGTGCCAGCAGCCAGACCCTGTCGGGGGGGCGGCTTTATAATTCACCCCTCCACTTT.

V gene TRBV5-4 combines with J gene TRBJ2-3, with D possibly being TRBD1 (6 bases). The V gene's germline CDR1 is SGHNT and CDR2 YYREEE (reference sequence). Trimming shortened V by 4 bases and J by 5 bases, and 14 bases separated the two germline ends. The CDR3 has 14 amino acids. The CDR3 nucleotides read TGTGCCAGCAGCCAGACAGGATACGGAGATACGCAGTATTTT. Its protein is CASSQTGYGDTQYF. Filled out from reference TRBV5-4 and TRBJ2-3, the complete variable domain reads ETGVTQSPTHLIKTRGQQVTLRCSSQSGHNTVSWYQQALGQGPQFIFQYYREEENGRGNFPPRFSGLQFPNYSSELNVNALELDDSALYLCASSQTGYGDTQYFGPGTRLTVL.

The rearrangement joins TRBV7-2 to TRBJ2-7; TRBD2 aligns across 8 bases. The CDR3 is 13 amino acids. The germline gives CDR1 SGHTA, CDR2 FQGNSA. J lost 4 bases, V lost 5 bases, and 4 bases had no gene match. CDR3 bases: TGTGCCAGCAGCCCCGGGGGGGGTTACGAGCAGTACTTC. It is translated as CASSPGGGYEQYF.

The CDR3 bases are TGCGCCAGCAGCTGGACAGAAGAGACCCAGTACTTC. It codes for CASSWTEETQYF. J is TRBJ2-5 and V is TRBV5-1, with D maybe TRBD1 (6 bases). V lost 3 bases and J lost 3, with 6 bases in between. The CDR3 covers 12 residues. Germline lookup yields CDR1 SGHRS and CDR2 YFSETQ.

The V call is TRBV7-9, the J call TRBJ1-3; D is perhaps TRBD1 (6 bases). The CDR3 covers 17 residues. Per germline, CDR1 SEHNR and CDR2 FQNEAQ (reference sequence). V lost 2 bases and J 0 bases, leaving 14 bases between the germline ends. The CDR3 reads CASSLSSGQSSGNTIYF. The CDR3 bases are TGTGCCAGCAGCTTATCGTCTGGACAGAGCTCTGGAAACACCATATATTTT. The variable domain in full, completed from reference TRBV7-9 and TRBJ1-3, reads DTGVSQNPRHKITKRGQNVTFRCDPISEHNRLYWYRQTLGQGPEFLTYFQNEAQLEKSRLLSDRFSAERPKGSFSTLEIQRTEQGDSAMYLCASSLSSGQSSGNTIYFGEGSWLTVV.